One and the same sample provided the 19 T cell receptor beta chains below, sequenced in a study of vaccination effects on CD4 cells after COVID-19 (dated by TCRdb to between 2021 and 2022). The antigens these receptors bind are not known. Library preparation used the immunoSEQ multiplex PCR assay. Entries here come from immuneACCESS through TCRdb and include only in-frame sequences with V and J called. Some clones fail to appear in such tables; in the studies checked, an unresolved V gene covers under half of the shortfall, and the cause of the remainder is unknown. In all, the sample holds 25,000 or so clones, and less than 85% of those were seen once. Of the sample, roughly 8% is held by the ten largest clones. In the ViraFEST assay, PBMC were stimulated with viral peptide pools, and antigen-specific CD4+ T cell clonotypes were then identified by expansion using TCR sequencing. After approximately eleven days of culture, CD4+ T cells were isolated with the EasySep CD4+ T cell isolation kit. Each participant received two doses of an mRNA SARS-CoV-2 vaccine, either BNT162b2 or mRNA-1273.

The sequencing used CD4+ T cells from PBMCs cultured with SARS-CoV-2 spike peptides, collected after COVID-19 vaccination. Reading the label with the study, this specimen's cell subset or site is: SARS-CoV-2 spike overlapping peptide pool stimulation. The receptor source for this set is a human donor who received a COVID-19 vaccine.

The CDR3 DNA is TGTGCCAGCCACGTGGGGGGGAACTACAATGAGCAGTTCTTC. It specifies CASHVGGNYNEQFF. The V and J genes are TRBV6-5 and TRBJ2-1, with TRBD2 matching 7 bases. With 8 bases clipped from V and 3 bases from J, the junction kept 7 bases outside the gene matches. The CDR3 covers 14 residues. Germline values: CDR1 MNHEY, CDR2 SVGAGI.

The J gene is TRBJ2-7, the V gene TRBV6-6; 9 nucleotides line up with TRBD2. In germline, CDR1 is MNHNY, CDR2 SVGAGI (reference sequence). With 5 bases clipped from V and 6 bases from J, the junction kept 8 bases outside the gene matches. This CDR3 region has 14 residues. CDR3 protein: CASSQGTSSFEQYF. CDR3 DNA: TGTGCCAGCAGTCAGGGGACTAGCTCATTCGAGCAGTACTTC.

The chain recombines TRBV5-1 with TRBJ2-5; TRBD1 matches at 7 bases. J lost 4 bases, V lost 0 bases, and 6 bases had no gene match. CDR3 length: 15 amino acids. Germline CDR1 and CDR2: SGHRS and YFSETQ. The CDR3 protein is CASSLESSGGETQYF. The CDR3 DNA sequence: TGCGCCAGCAGCTTGGAGTCTTCAGGGGGAGAGACCCAGTACTTC.

This clone was observed a few times. The CDR3: CASSVTTVGKGGSYEQYF. In DNA, the CDR3 is TGTGCCAGCTCAGTCACAACGGTTGGGAAAGGGGGCTCCTACGAGCAGTACTTC. This chain connects TRBV18 to TRBJ2-7, with D possibly TRBD1 on 6 matching bases. Trimming took 5 bases from V and 0 from J, leaving 23 bases between them. Germline V gives CDR1 KGHSH, CDR2 LQKENI. This CDR3 region has 18 residues.

The CDR3 region is CASSGTGTYGYTF. The CDR3 region has the DNA TGTGCCAGCTCAGGGACAGGGACCTATGGCTACACCTTC. The V call is TRBV18, the J call TRBJ1-2, with TRBD1 matching 9 bases. Germline loops: CDR1 KGHSH, CDR2 LQKENI. V gave up 5 bases and J gave up 4 bases; unmatched junction bases: 2. The CDR3 runs to 13 residues.

Note on this clone: This CDR3 is also generated by other DNA sequences in the sample. V is TRBV10-1 and J is TRBJ2-7; TRBD2 matches at 8 bases. V lost 8 bases to trimming and J lost 4 bases; unmatched junction nucleotides: 16. The germline V gene encodes CDR1 WNHNN and CDR2 SYGVQD (reference sequence). This CDR3 has 16 residues. The CDR3 nucleotides read TGCGCCAGCCAGCTAGCGGGTGGCCTCACCGGGTACGAGCAGTACTTC. As protein: CASQLAGGLTGYEQYF.

The chain employs TRBV28 and TRBJ1-1; D call uncertain. Germline V gene data show CDR1 as MDHEN and CDR2 as SYDVKM. The CDR3 is made up of 15 amino acids. Trimming removed 6 bases from V and 0 bases from J, with 14 bases in between. CDR3 coding DNA: TGTGCCAGCAGATTACCTACTGTTATGAACACTGAAGCTTTCTTT. It translates to CASRLPTVMNTEAFF.

The chain links TRBV27 to TRBJ2-5; 10 bases line up with TRBD1. V lost 6 bases, J lost 1 base, and 8 bases stayed unmatched. The length of the CDR3 is 16 residues. CDR1 is MNHEY, CDR2 SMNVEV, per germline (reference sequence). In DNA, the CDR3 is TGTGCCAGCAGCGGGGGACAGGGGATGTTCCAAGAGACCCAGTACTTC. Its protein product is CASSGGQGMFQETQYF.

The chain employs TRBV5-4 and TRBJ1-2; no reliable D call. V lost 1 base and J lost 4, with 23 bases in between. CDR3 size: 18 residues. Germline CDR1 is SGHNT and CDR2 is YYREEE (reference sequence). The CDR3 sequence: CASSLLVRLNTHRYGYTF. As DNA, the CDR3 is TGTGCCAGCAGCTTGTTAGTCCGTTTAAACACGCATCGCTATGGCTACACCTTC.

In DNA, the CDR3 is TGTGCCAGCAGCTTAGGGGGGGAGACCTACAATGAGCAGTTCTTC. Translation: CASSLGGETYNEQFF. V usage is TRBV11-3 and J usage is TRBJ2-1; D is possibly TRBD2 (6 bases). The CDR3 covers 15 residues. Germline CDR1 and CDR2: SGHNT and YENEEA. The germline V and J ends were trimmed by 1 base and 2 bases, with 9 bases remaining between them.

This chain links TRBV19 with TRBJ2-7; D possibly uses TRBD1 or TRBD2 (5 bases each). Per the germline V gene, CDR1 is LNHDA and CDR2 is SQIVND (reference sequence). V was trimmed by 6 bases and J by 2 bases, leaving 14 bases between them. The CDR3 has 14 amino acids. CDR3 DNA sequence: TGTGCCAGTAGAAGTGCCGGGGCGACCTACGAGCAGTACTTC. As protein: CASRSAGATYEQYF.

V usage is TRBV3-1 (or the pseudogene TRBV3-2) and J usage is TRBJ2-7, with 8 bases lining up with TRBD2. Germline CDR1 is LGHDT and CDR2 is YNNKEL (reference sequence). The CDR3 runs to 15 residues. Trimming cost V 6 bases and J 0 bases; bases outside gene matches: 7. CDR3 coding DNA: TGTGCCAGCAGTCTCCTAAGCGGGAGCTCCTACGAGCAGTACTTC. This translates into CASSLLSGSSYEQYF.

The chain couples TRBV14 to TRBJ2-5, with 8 bases identical to TRBD2. With V trimmed by 3 bases and J by 1 base, 7 bases remained unmatched. The CDR3 has 16 residues. Germline CDR1 is SGHDN and CDR2 is FVKESK. This CDR3 reads CASSHPRRGGQETQYF. The DNA for the CDR3 is TGTGCCAGCAGCCACCCCCGCCGGGGGGGCCAAGAGACCCAGTACTTC. Variable domain in full (rest from reference TRBV14 and TRBJ2-5): EAGVTQFPSHSVIEKGQTVTLRCDPISGHDNLYWYRRVMGKEIKFLLHFVKESKQDESGMPNNRFLAERTGGTYSTLKVQPAELEDSGVYFCASSHPRRGGQETQYFGPGTRLLVL.

The rearrangement joins TRBV4-1 to TRBJ2-2; a weak D match, TRBD1 (6 bases). Trimming cost V 7 bases and J 2 bases, with 20 bases left between them. Germline assignment: CDR1 MGHRA and CDR2 YSYEKL. This CDR3 is built from 17 residues. In nucleotides, the CDR3 is TGCGCCAGCAACTGGGTTGGCACCGGGACAAACACCGGGGAGCTGTTTTTT. Amino acid sequence: CASNWVGTGTNTGELFF.

The chain joins TRBV29-1 to TRBJ1-3; D is perhaps TRBD1 (6 bases). The CDR3 sequence is 12 residues long. Between the trimmed V and J ends, which lost 7 bases and 4 bases, there was a span of 11 bases. In germline, CDR1 is SQVTM, CDR2 ANQGSEA. CDR3 loop: CSAGTSGNTIYF. In DNA form, the CDR3 reads TGCAGCGCCGGGACATCGGGAAACACCATATATTTT.

This chain links TRBV12-3 or TRBV12-4 with TRBJ2-5; D unclear. The CDR3 is 13 amino acids. The V end lost 4 bases, the J end lost 0 bases, and 6 bases lay between the germline ends. The CDR3 here is CASSSENQETQYF. CDR3 DNA sequence: TGTGCCAGCAGTTCGGAGAACCAAGAGACCCAGTACTTC.

The V call is TRBV19, the J call TRBJ1-3; 10 positions agree with TRBD1. This CDR3 comprises 17 residues. Germline CDR1 is LNHDA and CDR2 is SQIVND (reference sequence). With V trimmed by 6 bases and J by 1 base, 9 bases remained unmatched. CDR3 DNA: TGTGCCAGTAGAACATTCAGACAGGGGGCTTCTGGAAACACCATATATTTT. Its protein product is CASRTFRQGASGNTIYF. Filled out from reference TRBV19 and TRBJ1-3, the complete variable domain reads DGGITQSPKYLFRKEGQNVTLSCEQNLNHDAMYWYRQDPGQGLRLIYYSQIVNDFQKGDIAEGYSVSREKKESFPLTVTSAQKNPTAFYLCASRTFRQGASGNTIYFGEGSWLTVV.

This chain uses TRBV3-1 (or the pseudogene TRBV3-2) with TRBJ2-2; 7 bases match TRBD2. The CDR3 sequence is 15 residues long. Trimming cost V 1 base and J 5 bases; bases outside gene matches: 4. CDR1 and CDR2 from the germline V gene are LGHDT and YNNKEL (reference sequence). DNA of the CDR3: TGTGCCAGCAGCCAAGGCGGACTAGTTACCGGGGAGCTGTTTTTT. It yields the protein CASSQGGLVTGELFF.

This sequence joins TRBV6-6 and TRBJ1-1, with a possible D match to TRBD1 (6 bases). With 6 bases removed from V and 1 base from J, the gap between germline ends came to 12 bases. Germline CDR1 reads MNHNY; CDR2 reads SVGAGI (reference sequence). This CDR3 contains 14 residues. The CDR3 reads CASRRDIRNTEAFF. CDR3 nucleotide sequence: TGTGCCAGCAGGCGGGACATAAGGAACACTGAAGCTTTCTTT.